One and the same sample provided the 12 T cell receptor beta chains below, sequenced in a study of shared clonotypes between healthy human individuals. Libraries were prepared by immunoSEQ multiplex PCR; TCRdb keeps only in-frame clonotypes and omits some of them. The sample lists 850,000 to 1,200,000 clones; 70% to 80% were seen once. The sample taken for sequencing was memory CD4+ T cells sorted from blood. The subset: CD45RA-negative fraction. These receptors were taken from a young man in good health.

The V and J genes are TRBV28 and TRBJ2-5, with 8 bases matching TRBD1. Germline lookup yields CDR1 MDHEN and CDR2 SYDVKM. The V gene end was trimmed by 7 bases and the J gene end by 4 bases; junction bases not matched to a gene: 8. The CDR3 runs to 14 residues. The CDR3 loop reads CASTTGQGIETQYF. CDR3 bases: TGTGCCAGCACCACAGGACAGGGAATAGAGACCCAGTACTTC.

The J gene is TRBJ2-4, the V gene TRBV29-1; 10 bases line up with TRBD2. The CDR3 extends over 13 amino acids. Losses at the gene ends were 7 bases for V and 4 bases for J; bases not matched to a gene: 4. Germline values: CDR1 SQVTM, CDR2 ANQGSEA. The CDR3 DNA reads TGCAGCGGGCTACTAGCGGGGAAAAACATTCAGTACTTC. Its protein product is CSGLLAGKNIQYF.

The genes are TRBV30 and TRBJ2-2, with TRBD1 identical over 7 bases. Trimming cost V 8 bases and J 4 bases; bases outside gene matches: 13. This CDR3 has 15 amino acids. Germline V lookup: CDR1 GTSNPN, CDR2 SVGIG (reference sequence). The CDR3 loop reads CATYRGLIPTGELFF. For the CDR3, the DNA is TGTGCCACCTACAGGGGCCTAATCCCCACCGGGGAGCTGTTTTTT.

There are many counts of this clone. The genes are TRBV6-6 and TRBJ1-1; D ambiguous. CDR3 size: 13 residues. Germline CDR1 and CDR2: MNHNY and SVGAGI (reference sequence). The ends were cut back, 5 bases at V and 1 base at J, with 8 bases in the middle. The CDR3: CASSQKGNTEAFF. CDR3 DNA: TGTGCCAGCAGTCAGAAAGGGAACACTGAAGCTTTCTTT.

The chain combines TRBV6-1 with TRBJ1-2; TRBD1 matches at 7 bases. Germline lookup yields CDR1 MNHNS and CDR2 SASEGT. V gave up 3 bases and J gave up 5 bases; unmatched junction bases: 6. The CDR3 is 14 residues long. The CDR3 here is CASSDPGQIYGYTF. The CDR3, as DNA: TGTGCCAGCAGTGATCCGGGACAGATATATGGCTACACCTTC.

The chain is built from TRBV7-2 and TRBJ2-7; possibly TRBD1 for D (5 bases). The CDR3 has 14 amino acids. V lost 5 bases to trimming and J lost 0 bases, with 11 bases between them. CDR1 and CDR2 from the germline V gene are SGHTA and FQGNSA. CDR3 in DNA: TGTGCCAGCAGCCGTGGACATTCCTCCTACGAGCAGTACTTC. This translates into CASSRGHSSYEQYF.

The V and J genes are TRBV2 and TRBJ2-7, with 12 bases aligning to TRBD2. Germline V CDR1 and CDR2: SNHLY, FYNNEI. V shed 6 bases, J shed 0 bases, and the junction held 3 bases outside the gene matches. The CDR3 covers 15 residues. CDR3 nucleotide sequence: TGTGCCAGCAGGGGGGGACTAGCGGGCTCCTACGAGCAGTACTTC. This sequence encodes CASRGGLAGSYEQYF.

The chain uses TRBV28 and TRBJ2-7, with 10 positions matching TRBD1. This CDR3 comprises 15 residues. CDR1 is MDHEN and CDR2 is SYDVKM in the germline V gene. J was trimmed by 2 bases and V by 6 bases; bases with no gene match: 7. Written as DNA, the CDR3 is TGTGCCAGCAGAGGGGGGACAGGGGCGACCTACGAGCAGTACTTC. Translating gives CASRGGTGATYEQYF.

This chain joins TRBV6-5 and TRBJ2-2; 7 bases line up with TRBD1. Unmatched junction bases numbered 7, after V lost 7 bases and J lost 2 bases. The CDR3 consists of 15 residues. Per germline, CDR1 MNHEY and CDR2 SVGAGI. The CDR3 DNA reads TGTGCCAGCACCAGGGGACAGTCTAACACCGGGGAGCTGTTTTTT. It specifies CASTRGQSNTGELFF.

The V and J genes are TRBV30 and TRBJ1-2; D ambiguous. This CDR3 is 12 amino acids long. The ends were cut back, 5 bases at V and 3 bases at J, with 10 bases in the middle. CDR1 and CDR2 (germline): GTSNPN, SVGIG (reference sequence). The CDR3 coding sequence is TGTGCCTGGTCGGGCAAGGACTATGGCTACACCTTC. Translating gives CAWSGKDYGYTF.

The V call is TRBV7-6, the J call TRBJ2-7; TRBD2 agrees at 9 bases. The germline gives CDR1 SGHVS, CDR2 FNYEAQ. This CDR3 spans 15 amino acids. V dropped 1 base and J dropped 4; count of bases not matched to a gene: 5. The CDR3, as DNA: TGTGCCAGCAGCTTAGGTGCTAGCGGGACGTACGAGCAGTACTTC. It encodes CASSLGASGTYEQYF.

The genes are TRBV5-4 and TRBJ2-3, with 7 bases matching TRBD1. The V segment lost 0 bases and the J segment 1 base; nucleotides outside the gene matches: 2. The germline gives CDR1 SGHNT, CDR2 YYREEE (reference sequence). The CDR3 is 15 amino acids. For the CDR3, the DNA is TGTGCCAGCAGCTTGGTTCAGGGGGGCACAGATACGCAGTATTTT. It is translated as CASSLVQGGTDTQYF.